The 25 T cell receptor beta chains below come from one sample, sequenced in a study of cytomegalovirus exposure and HLA in healthy donors. Researchers ran the PCR with 60 Vbeta and 13 Jbeta primers. The protocol was immunoSEQ multiplex PCR, while the TCRdb copy is restricted to in-frame clones and leaves out a portion. The sample comprises roughly 99,000 clones, around 77% of which are singletons, and 4.2% rests with the top ten. Sequencing was performed on PBMCs. These receptor sequences come from a male donor in good health and CMV-seronegative.

The gene calls are TRBV27 and TRBJ2-3; TRBD2 might be the D (5 bases). The V gene's germline CDR1 is MNHEY and CDR2 SMNVEV (reference sequence). The CDR3 runs 16 residues. Trimming took 5 bases from V and 0 from J, leaving 15 bases between them. DNA for the CDR3: TGTGCCAGCAGTCTGGGTTTTAGCGTTAGCACAGATACGCAGTATTTT. It is translated as CASSLGFSVSTDTQYF.

V is TRBV28 and J is TRBJ1-2; D possibly corresponds to TRBD1 (5 bases). The germline V gene encodes CDR1 MDHEN and CDR2 SYDVKM. V lost 5 bases and J 0 bases, leaving 16 bases between the germline ends. This CDR3 is built from 16 residues. In DNA, the CDR3 is TGTGCCAGCAGTCCTCAACACAGGTCATCTAACTATGGCTACACCTTC. Encoded protein: CASSPQHRSSNYGYTF.

V gene TRBV5-1 combines with J gene TRBJ2-7; 8 bases map to TRBD2. Germline assignment: CDR1 SGHRS and CDR2 YFSETQ. CDR3 length: 14 residues. J lost 3 bases, V lost 5 bases, and 7 bases had no gene match. In DNA form, the CDR3 reads TGCGCCAGCAGTATAAAGCGGGAGAACTACGAGCAGTACTTC. This encodes CASSIKRENYEQYF. The full variable domain, its missing parts supplied by reference TRBV5-1 and TRBJ2-7, is KAGVTQTPRYLIKTRGQQVTLSCSPISGHRSVSWYQQTPGQGLQFLFEYFSETQRNKGNFPGRFSGRQFSNSRSEMNVSTLELGDSALYLCASSIKRENYEQYFGPGTRLTVT.

This clone came up once. The chain recombines TRBV28 with TRBJ2-5; tentative D call: TRBD1 (6 bases). The CDR3 is 14 amino acids. Germline V gene lookup returns CDR1 MDHEN and CDR2 SYDVKM. V lost 0 bases and J lost 2, with 7 bases in between. The CDR3 nucleotides are TGTGCCAGCAGTTTATGGGACAGTCAAGAGACCCAGTACTTC. Translating gives CASSLWDSQETQYF.

This rearrangement joins TRBV19 to TRBJ2-3; D not resolved. The CDR3 spans 17 residues. Between the trimmed V and J ends, which lost 3 bases and 2 bases, there was a span of 18 bases. CDR1 and CDR2 (germline): LNHDA, SQIVND (reference sequence). CDR3 residues: CASSILKLEVTTDTQYF. DNA of the CDR3: TGTGCCAGTAGTATTCTAAAGCTCGAGGTAACCACAGATACGCAGTATTTT. The entire variable domain, with the rest obtained from reference TRBV19 and TRBJ2-3, is as follows: DGGITQSPKYLFRKEGQNVTLSCEQNLNHDAMYWYRQDPGQGLRLIYYSQIVNDFQKGDIAEGYSVSREKKESFPLTVTSAQKNPTAFYLCASSILKLEVTTDTQYFGPGTRLTVL.

The V call is TRBV7-8, the J call TRBJ2-5; 12 nucleotides align to TRBD2. The CDR3 is 17 residues long. V lost 5 bases and J lost 2; bases outside the gene matches: 9. Germline CDR1 SGHVS, CDR2 FQNEAQ. CDR3 nucleotides: TGTGCCAGCAGCCGACGTAGACTAGCGGGAGAACAAGAGACCCAGTACTTC. Translating gives CASSRRRLAGEQETQYF.

The gene calls are TRBV11-2 and TRBJ2-7; a possible D gene is TRBD2 (6 bases). Germline V gene lookup returns CDR1 SGHAT and CDR2 FQNNGV. The CDR3 sequence is 12 residues long. Trimming took 6 bases from V and 7 from J, leaving 13 bases between them. The CDR3 DNA follows: TGTGCCAGCAGGACCGGGAGAGGGGAGCAGTACTTC. Encoded protein: CASRTGRGEQYF.

The chain uses TRBV29-1 and TRBJ1-2, with 10 nucleotides matching TRBD1. Germline V gene lookup returns CDR1 SQVTM and CDR2 ANQGSEA. V was clipped by 0 bases and J by 7 bases; unmatched bases: 14. CDR3 size: 17 residues. Here the CDR3 reads CSVEDKLTRTGGSGYTF. CDR3 nucleotide sequence: TGCAGCGTTGAAGATAAATTAACCCGGACAGGGGGAAGTGGCTACACCTTC.

V usage is TRBV7-2 and J usage is TRBJ2-3; the match to TRBD2 covers 11 bases. V was clipped by 4 bases and J by 2 bases; unmatched bases: 8. Germline-derived CDR1 and CDR2 are SGHTA and FQGNSA. This CDR3 has 17 residues. The CDR3, as DNA: TGTGCCAGCAGCTCCTCTAGCGGGAGGCCACCCACAGATACGCAGTATTTT. Its translation is CASSSSSGRPPTDTQYF.

V is TRBV10-3 and J is TRBJ1-5, with a possible D match to TRBD1 (6 bases). The CDR3 has 18 amino acids. V lost 0 bases and J 0 bases, leaving 15 bases between the germline ends. Germline-derived CDR1 and CDR2 are ENHRY and SYGVKD. As DNA, the CDR3 is TGTGCCATCAGTGAGTCCCCTAAGGGGGATTATAGCAATCAGCCCCAGCATTTT. Translating it yields CAISESPKGDYSNQPQHF.

The genes are TRBV4-2 and TRBJ1-5; tentative D call: TRBD1 (5 bases). The CDR3 sequence is 14 residues long. V was cut by 0 bases and J by 5 bases, with 8 bases left in between. CDR1 and CDR2 (germline): LGHNA, YNFKEQ. The CDR3 here is CASSQDLGDQPQHF. In nucleotides, the CDR3 is TGTGCCAGCAGCCAAGATCTAGGGGATCAGCCCCAGCATTTT.

In this sample, this clone turned up once. The V call is TRBV4-1, the J call TRBJ2-4; tentative D call: TRBD2 (6 bases). The V end was cut by 1 base, the J end by 6 bases, with 10 bases between. Germline V CDR1 and CDR2: MGHRA, YSYEKL. CDR3 size: 14 residues. CDR3 DNA sequence: TGCGCCAGCAGCCAAGGACTAGTTTTAAACATTCAGTACTTC. Protein sequence: CASSQGLVLNIQYF.

The J gene is TRBJ2-7, the V gene TRBV23-1; TRBD2 matches 9 bases. TRBV23-1 is an ORF, with its function uncertain. This CDR3 is built from 18 residues. The ends lost 2 bases at V and 7 bases at J; junction bases unmatched: 18. The CDR3 spells CASSQTRISGGKAKEQYF. In nucleotides, the CDR3 is TGCGCCAGCAGTCAAACCAGGATTAGCGGGGGTAAAGCGAAAGAGCAGTACTTC.

The V call is TRBV28, the J call TRBJ2-3, with 8 bases identical to TRBD2. Germline CDR1 and CDR2: MDHEN and SYDVKM. J gave up 3 bases and V 5 bases, and 13 bases lay outside the gene matches. The CDR3 is made up of 17 amino acids. In DNA form, the CDR3 reads TGTGCCAGCAGTACATCCAGTTCGGCGGGAGGAACAGATACGCAGTATTTT. It yields the protein CASSTSSSAGGTDTQYF.

This clone appeared a few times. The CDR3 loop reads CSVDGRAGGLNTEAFF. CDR3 nucleotide sequence: TGCAGCGTTGATGGTAGGGCAGGGGGACTGAACACTGAAGCTTTCTTT. The gene calls are TRBV29-1 and TRBJ1-1; 7 bases align to TRBD1. The trim removed 3 bases at V and 0 bases at J, leaving 10 bases unmatched. Germline loops: CDR1 SQVTM, CDR2 ANQGSEA. CDR3 length equals 16 residues.

The chain is built from TRBV6-1 and TRBJ2-7; no reliable D call. Per the germline V gene, CDR1 is MNHNS and CDR2 is SASEGT. The CDR3 is 13 residues long. With 4 bases removed from V and 2 bases from J, the gap between germline ends came to 9 bases. The CDR3 coding sequence is TGTGCCAGCAGTGTTATGGCAGCCTACGAGCAGTACTTC. Translation: CASSVMAAYEQYF.

The chain joins TRBV9 to TRBJ2-5, with D tentatively TRBD2 (6 bases). Germline CDR1 SGDLS, CDR2 YYNGEE. CDR3 size: 14 residues. V lost 0 bases, J lost 2 bases, and 8 bases lay in between. CDR3 residues: CASSVGLAQETQYF. The CDR3 DNA reads TGTGCCAGCAGCGTAGGGCTAGCGCAAGAGACCCAGTACTTC.

V is TRBV19 and J is TRBJ1-3, with no clear D. CDR3 length equals 14 residues. Germline loops: CDR1 LNHDA, CDR2 SQIVND (reference sequence). V was trimmed by 6 bases and J by 8 bases, leaving 17 bases between them. Here the CDR3 DNA reads TGTGCCAGTAGGGTGGACTCCACCTTCTACACCATATATTTT. It codes for CASRVDSTFYTIYF.

J is TRBJ1-1 and V is TRBV30; 7 bases map to TRBD1. Per germline, CDR1 GTSNPN and CDR2 SVGIG (reference sequence). V lost 0 bases, J lost 4 bases, and 5 bases stayed unmatched. The CDR3 loop spans 14 amino acids. The CDR3 is CAWSVRGGGTEAFF. The CDR3 DNA reads as TGTGCCTGGAGTGTACGAGGGGGCGGCACTGAAGCTTTCTTT.

The count of this clone is one. This sequence joins TRBV7-6 and TRBJ2-2, with 7 bases that match TRBD2. J was trimmed by 5 bases and V by 5 bases; bases with no gene match: 11. The CDR3 has 16 residues. Germline V gene lookup returns CDR1 SGHVS and CDR2 FNYEAQ. The CDR3 here is CASSIARLAETGELFF. DNA for the CDR3: TGTGCCAGCAGCATTGCTCGGCTAGCGGAGACCGGGGAGCTGTTTTTT.

The V gene is TRBV6-5, the J gene TRBJ2-2; D perhaps matches TRBD1 (5 bases). The CDR3 is 15 residues long. V was trimmed by 3 bases and J by 1 base, leaving 9 bases between them. Germline V CDR1 and CDR2: MNHEY, SVGAGI. The CDR3 spells CASSYRTKNTGELFF. The CDR3 region has the DNA TGTGCCAGCAGTTATAGGACAAAGAACACCGGGGAGCTGTTTTTT.

The V and J genes are TRBV4-1 and TRBJ2-5; 9 nucleotides agree with TRBD1. The J call may not be correct, given that the DNA end is closer to TRBJ2-7. In germline, CDR1 is MGHRA, CDR2 YSYEKL. The CDR3 runs to 14 residues. CDR3 sequence: CASSLRDRDYEQYF. The CDR3, as DNA: TGCGCCAGCAGCCTACGGGACAGGGACTACGAGCAGTACTTC.

The chain has TRBV11-2 and TRBJ1-2, with no clear D. The germline V gene has CDR1 SGHAT and CDR2 FQNNGV. The CDR3 has 13 amino acids. The V end was cut by 5 bases, the J end by 7 bases, with 14 bases between. CDR3 in DNA: TGTGCCAGCAGCCCAGTTCTCTTCGCTGGCTACACCTTC. Its translation: CASSPVLFAGYTF. Looking up the rest from reference TRBV11-2 and TRBJ1-2 gives the full variable domain: EAGVAQSPRYKIIEKRQSVAFWCNPISGHATLYWYQQILGQGPKLLIQFQNNGVVDDSQLPKDRFSAERLKGVDSTLKIQPAKLEDSAVYLCASSPVLFAGYTFGSGTRLTVV.

The rearrangement joins TRBV6-6 to TRBJ2-5, with D unresolved. Gene TRBJ2-7 matches the end of the DNA better, so the J call may be wrong. CDR1 MNHNY and CDR2 SVGAGI come from the germline V gene (reference sequence). The CDR3 has 13 amino acids. The CDR3 coding sequence is TGTGCCAGCAGTTATTTCCCGAACTACGAGCAGTACTTC. Translating gives CASSYFPNYEQYF.

The rearrangement joins TRBV7-9 to TRBJ2-7; TRBD1 matches at 7 bases. CDR3 length: 14 amino acids. The trim removed 5 bases at V and 0 bases at J, leaving 4 bases unmatched. Germline V gene sequence: CDR1 SEHNR, CDR2 FQNEAQ (reference sequence). The CDR3: CASSPRDSSYEQYF. For the CDR3, the DNA is TGTGCCAGCAGCCCCAGGGACAGCTCCTACGAGCAGTACTTC.